These T cell receptor beta chains were read from a single sample in a study of T-cell reconstitution after alpha-beta-depleted transplantation in children. TCRdb itself ran the PCR reads through MiXCR, one entry per CDR3 protein. The table records about 980,000 distinct CDR3 sequences, about 26% of them present only once. This sample comprised PBMCs, mostly from graft donor cells, obtained 360 days after TCRalphabeta/CD19-depleted stem cell transplant. The receptors here all came from a boy in the first two years of life who had a stem cell transplant for SCID, so the T cells may come from the graft donor. CDR3s include the opening cysteine and the closing phenylalanine or tryptophan. Fields, in order: D gene, V gene, J gene, clone size, CDR3 DNA, CDR3 protein. A D gene is named only where the DNA matches it firmly. Clone size is shown for a subset of rows, as once, few, many or a class of expanded clone.

d_gene: NA; v_gene: TRBV6-6; j_gene: TRBJ2-7; abundance: NA; CDR3nt: TGTGCCAGCAGTTACCAAGGGCACGAGCAGTACTTC; CDR3aa: CASSYQGHEQYF
d_gene: NA; v_gene: TRBV12-3/TRBV12-4; j_gene: TRBJ1-2; abundance: few; CDR3nt: TGTGCCAGCAGACCGACGATATTCTATGGCTACACCTTC; CDR3aa: CASRPTIFYGYTF
d_gene: TRBD1; v_gene: TRBV18; j_gene: TRBJ2-5; abundance: NA; CDR3nt: TGTGCCAGCTCACACGGGGACAGGCCGGCCCAGTACTTC; CDR3aa: CASSHGDRPAQYF
d_gene: TRBD2; v_gene: TRBV2; j_gene: TRBJ2-7; abundance: NA; CDR3nt: TGTGCCAGCACCTGGGGGACTAGCGGGGGTTACGAGCAGTACTTC; CDR3aa: CASTWGTSGGYEQYF
d_gene: TRBD1; v_gene: TRBV3-1; j_gene: TRBJ1-1; abundance: NA; CDR3nt: TGTGCCAGCAGCCAAGATTGGTGGGGACAGCCGAACACTGAAGCTTTCTTT; CDR3aa: CASSQDWWGQPNTEAFF
d_gene: TRBD1; v_gene: TRBV6-1; j_gene: TRBJ1-4; abundance: few; CDR3nt: TGTGCCAGCAGTCCAAGACAGGGGTACGAAAAACTGTTTTTT; CDR3aa: CASSPRQGYEKLFF
d_gene: NA; v_gene: TRBV20-1; j_gene: TRBJ2-2; abundance: NA; CDR3nt: TGCAGTGCTAGATCGGGACATCTAAACACCGGGGAGCTGTTTTTT; CDR3aa: CSARSGHLNTGELFF
d_gene: NA; v_gene: TRBV6-1; j_gene: TRBJ1-1; abundance: few; CDR3nt: TGTGCCAGCAGGCGGCTTATGAACACTGAAGCTTTCTTT; CDR3aa: CASRRLMNTEAFF
d_gene: TRBD1; v_gene: TRBV10-3; j_gene: TRBJ2-3; abundance: NA; CDR3nt: TGTGCCATCAGACGGACAGGGACAGATACGCAGTATTTT; CDR3aa: CAIRRTGTDTQYF
d_gene: TRBD2; v_gene: TRBV4-1; j_gene: TRBJ2-3; abundance: NA; CDR3nt: TGCGCCAGCAGCGACTCCGGGACTAGTCAATTCACAGATACGCAGTATTTT; CDR3aa: CASSDSGTSQFTDTQYF
d_gene: TRBD1; v_gene: TRBV11-2; j_gene: TRBJ1-1; abundance: few; CDR3nt: TGTGCCAGCTCGGGGACAGTCAGGATTCCGCAGAATCCTGAAGCTTTCTTT; CDR3aa: CASSGTVRIPQNPEAFF
d_gene: NA; v_gene: TRBV4-1; j_gene: TRBJ2-2; abundance: NA; CDR3nt: TGCGCCAGCAGCCAAGTGCACCAGGAAGGGACCGGGGAGCTGTTTTTT; CDR3aa: CASSQVHQEGTGELFF
d_gene: NA; v_gene: TRBV2; j_gene: TRBJ1-2; abundance: NA; CDR3nt: TGTGCCAGCAGTGGAGATCTAAACTATGGCTACACCTTC; CDR3aa: CASSGDLNYGYTF
d_gene: NA; v_gene: TRBV2; j_gene: TRBJ2-3; abundance: NA; CDR3nt: TGTGCCAGCAGTGACGTCGGGACCCAGCCTACAGATACGCAGTATTTT; CDR3aa: CASSDVGTQPTDTQYF
d_gene: NA; v_gene: TRBV20-1; j_gene: TRBJ1-1; abundance: once; CDR3nt: TGCAGTGCTAGAGTGGCTACAGTGAACACTGAAGCTTTCTTT; CDR3aa: CSARVATVNTEAFF
d_gene: TRBD2; v_gene: TRBV6-1; j_gene: TRBJ2-3; abundance: NA; CDR3nt: TGTGCCAGCAGTCGCTTGACTAGCGGCTCAGATACGCAGTATTTT; CDR3aa: CASSRLTSGSDTQYF
d_gene: NA; v_gene: TRBV7-9; j_gene: TRBJ2-2; abundance: few; CDR3nt: TGTGCCAGCAGTCTTCCCCAGCTAGGCCCCGGGGAGCTGTTTTTT; CDR3aa: CASSLPQLGPGELFF
d_gene: TRBD1; v_gene: TRBV5-1; j_gene: TRBJ2-1; abundance: few; CDR3nt: TGCGCCAGCAGCTTAGGCGGGACAGGGTACTATGAGCAGTTCTTC; CDR3aa: CASSLGGTGYYEQFF
d_gene: NA; v_gene: TRBV5-4; j_gene: TRBJ2-2; abundance: NA; CDR3nt: TGTGCCAGCAGCTTACAGGGTTGGACCGGGGAGCTGTTTTTT; CDR3aa: CASSLQGWTGELFF
d_gene: NA; v_gene: TRBV5-1; j_gene: TRBJ2-1; abundance: NA; CDR3nt: TGCGCCAGCAGTTTTCTAGGAGGCCTCGATGAGCAGTTCTTC; CDR3aa: CASSFLGGLDEQFF
d_gene: TRBD1; v_gene: TRBV27; j_gene: TRBJ2-3; abundance: NA; CDR3nt: TGTGCCAGCAGGGTGCACAGGGGTGCAGATACGCAGTATTTT; CDR3aa: CASRVHRGADTQYF
d_gene: NA; v_gene: TRBV30; j_gene: TRBJ1-5; abundance: NA; CDR3nt: TGTGCCTGGAGTGGGGGGTGGCCGGGCAATCAGCCCCAGCATTTT; CDR3aa: CAWSGGWPGNQPQHF
d_gene: TRBD2; v_gene: TRBV28; j_gene: TRBJ2-5; abundance: NA; CDR3nt: TGTGCCAGCCGGGGGAGCGGGGCCCTCCAAGAGACCCAGTACTTC; CDR3aa: CASRGSGALQETQYF
d_gene: NA; v_gene: TRBV20-1; j_gene: TRBJ1-2; abundance: few; CDR3nt: TGCAGTGCTAGAGACGGGTCCGCCCCTACCTATGGCTACACCTTC; CDR3aa: CSARDGSAPTYGYTF
d_gene: NA; v_gene: TRBV20-1; j_gene: TRBJ1-1; abundance: NA; CDR3nt: TGCAGTGCTGCAACAGCGAACACTGAAGCTTTCTTT; CDR3aa: CSAATANTEAFF
d_gene: NA; v_gene: TRBV20-1; j_gene: TRBJ2-1; abundance: few; CDR3nt: TGCAGTGTTCGTGAGCAGTTCTTC; CDR3aa: CSVREQFF
d_gene: TRBD1; v_gene: TRBV6-5; j_gene: TRBJ2-6; abundance: NA; CDR3nt: TGTGCCAGCAGTTACACGAGACAGGGGGCGCGATCTGGGGCCAACGTCCTGACTTTC; CDR3aa: CASSYTRQGARSGANVLTF
d_gene: NA; v_gene: TRBV20-1; j_gene: TRBJ2-3; abundance: NA; CDR3nt: TGCAGTGCAGGGTCGGGGGATTCGCAGTATTTT; CDR3aa: CSAGSGDSQYF
d_gene: NA; v_gene: TRBV20-1; j_gene: TRBJ2-7; abundance: NA; CDR3nt: TGCAGTGCGGGCAATTTGGGAAAGAGCTCCTACGAGCAGTACTTC; CDR3aa: CSAGNLGKSSYEQYF
d_gene: NA; v_gene: TRBV20-1; j_gene: TRBJ1-1; abundance: few; CDR3nt: TGCAGTGCGTACAGGGCCGGCACTGAAGCTTTCTTT; CDR3aa: CSAYRAGTEAFF
d_gene: NA; v_gene: TRBV12-3/TRBV12-4; j_gene: TRBJ2-3; abundance: NA; CDR3nt: TGTGCCAGCAGCCGACTAGTCACAGATACGCAGTATTTT; CDR3aa: CASSRLVTDTQYF